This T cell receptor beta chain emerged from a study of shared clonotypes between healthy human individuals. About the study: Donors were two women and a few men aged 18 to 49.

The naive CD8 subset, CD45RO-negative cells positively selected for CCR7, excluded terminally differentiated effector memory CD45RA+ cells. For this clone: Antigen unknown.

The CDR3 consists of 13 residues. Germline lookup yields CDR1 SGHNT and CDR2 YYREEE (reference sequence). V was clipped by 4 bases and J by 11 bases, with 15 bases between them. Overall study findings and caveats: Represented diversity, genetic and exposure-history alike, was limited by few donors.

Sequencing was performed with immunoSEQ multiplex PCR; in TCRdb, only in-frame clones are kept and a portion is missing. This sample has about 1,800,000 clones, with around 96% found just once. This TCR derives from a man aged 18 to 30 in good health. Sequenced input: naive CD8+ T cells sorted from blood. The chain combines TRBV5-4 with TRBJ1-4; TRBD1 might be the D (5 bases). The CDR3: CASSDGTLQKLFF. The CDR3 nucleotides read TGTGCCAGCAGCGACGGGACTCTTCAGAAACTGTTTTTT.